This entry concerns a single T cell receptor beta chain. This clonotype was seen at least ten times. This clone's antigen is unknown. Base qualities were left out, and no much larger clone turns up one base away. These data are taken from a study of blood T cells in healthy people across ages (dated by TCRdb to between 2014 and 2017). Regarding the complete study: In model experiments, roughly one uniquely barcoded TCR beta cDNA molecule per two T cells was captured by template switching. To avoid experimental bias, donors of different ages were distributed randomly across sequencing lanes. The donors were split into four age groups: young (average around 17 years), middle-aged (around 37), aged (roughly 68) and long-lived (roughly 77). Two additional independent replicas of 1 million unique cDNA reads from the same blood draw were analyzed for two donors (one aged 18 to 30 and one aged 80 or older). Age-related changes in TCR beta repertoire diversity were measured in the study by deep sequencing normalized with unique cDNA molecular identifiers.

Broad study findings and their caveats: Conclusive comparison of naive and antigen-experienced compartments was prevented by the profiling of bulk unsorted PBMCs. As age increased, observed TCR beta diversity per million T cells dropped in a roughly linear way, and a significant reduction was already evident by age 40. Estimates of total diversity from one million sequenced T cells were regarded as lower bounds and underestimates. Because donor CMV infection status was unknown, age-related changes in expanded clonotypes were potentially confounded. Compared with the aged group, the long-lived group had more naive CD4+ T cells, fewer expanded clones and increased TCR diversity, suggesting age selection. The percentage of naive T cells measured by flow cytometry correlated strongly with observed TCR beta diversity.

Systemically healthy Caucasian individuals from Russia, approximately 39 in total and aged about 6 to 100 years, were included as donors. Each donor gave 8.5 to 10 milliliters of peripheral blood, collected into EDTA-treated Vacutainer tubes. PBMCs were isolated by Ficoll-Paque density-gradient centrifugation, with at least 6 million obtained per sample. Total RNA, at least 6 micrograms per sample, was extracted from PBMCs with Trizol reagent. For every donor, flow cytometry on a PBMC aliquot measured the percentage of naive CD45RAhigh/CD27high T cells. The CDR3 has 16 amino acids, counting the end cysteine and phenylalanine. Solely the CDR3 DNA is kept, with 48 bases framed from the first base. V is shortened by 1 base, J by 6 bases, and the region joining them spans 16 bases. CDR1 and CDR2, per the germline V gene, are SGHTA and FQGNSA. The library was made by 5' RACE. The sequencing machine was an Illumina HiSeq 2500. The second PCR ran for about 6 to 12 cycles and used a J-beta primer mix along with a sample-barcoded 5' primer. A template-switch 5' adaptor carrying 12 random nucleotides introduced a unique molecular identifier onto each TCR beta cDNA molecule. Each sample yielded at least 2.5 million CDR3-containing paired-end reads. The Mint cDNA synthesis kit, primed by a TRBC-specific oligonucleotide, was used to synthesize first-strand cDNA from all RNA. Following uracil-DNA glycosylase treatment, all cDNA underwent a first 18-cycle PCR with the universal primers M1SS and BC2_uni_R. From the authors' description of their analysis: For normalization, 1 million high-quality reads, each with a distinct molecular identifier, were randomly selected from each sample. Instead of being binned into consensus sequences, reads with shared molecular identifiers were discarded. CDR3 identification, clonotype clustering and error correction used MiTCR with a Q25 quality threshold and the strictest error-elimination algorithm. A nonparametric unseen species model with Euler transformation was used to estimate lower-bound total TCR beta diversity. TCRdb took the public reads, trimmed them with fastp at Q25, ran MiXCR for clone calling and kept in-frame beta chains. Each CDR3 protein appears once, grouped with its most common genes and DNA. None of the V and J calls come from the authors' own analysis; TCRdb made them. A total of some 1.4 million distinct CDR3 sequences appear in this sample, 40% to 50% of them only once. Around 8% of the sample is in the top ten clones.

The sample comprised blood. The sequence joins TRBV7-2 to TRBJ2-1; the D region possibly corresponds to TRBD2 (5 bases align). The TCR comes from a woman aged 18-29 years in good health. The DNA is TGTGCCAGCAGCTTAGGCGGCCTCCTAGCCACCAATGAGCAGTTCTTC. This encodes CASSLGGLLATNEQFF.